This paragraph reports one T cell receptor (beta chain). This clonotype has only a few counts. Its antigen specificity is not known. No clone much larger than this one lies a single base away; base qualities are absent. Its CDR3 holds 19 amino acids, cysteine through phenylalanine. Just the 57-base CDR3 DNA is kept, in frame starting at base 1. Deletion took 0 bases off V and 0 bases off J, with a span of 18 bases between the germline ends. In the germline V gene, CDR1 corresponds to SGHVS and CDR2 to FNYEAQ. These data are taken from a study of T cells after yellow fever vaccination (dated by TCRdb to between 2017 and 2020). Looking at the study overall: Libraries from fractions with low cell numbers were prepared with the SMART-Seq v4 Ultra Low Input RNA kit. Bulk TCR alpha and beta repertoires were sequenced longitudinally to track T-cell clones before and after primary and booster YFV17D yellow fever vaccination. Blood samples were taken at several timepoints before and after primary and secondary immunization, and bulk PBMC replicates and cell subsets were isolated. The cohort comprised two healthy male donors, one aged 18 to 30 and one aged 30 to 39 years.

The treatment or condition tag for this specimen amounts to: live attenuated yellow fever vaccine strain. A standard Ficoll-Paque protocol was used to isolate PBMCs from peripheral blood. CD4 and CD8 T-cell fractions were isolated with Dynabeads CD4 and CD8 positive selection kits. TriZol was used to extract RNA from bulk PBMCs, CD4 and CD8 fractions, and dextramer-positive and dextramer-negative fractions. Study-wide findings and limitations: Most clones expanded after primary vaccination were re-detected after the booster (96% of CD4 and roughly 85% of CD8), suggesting broad memory maintenance. Computational filtering was needed because FACS-sorted repertoires could contain abundant contaminating clonotypes from the bulk population. A small fraction of clonotypes showed up in both the CD4 and CD8 compartments, probably as a result of convergent recombination. Only a couple of donors were included in the study, so the extent to which the findings can be generalized is limited. Compared with the primary T-cell response, the secondary T-cell response was faster but weaker, reaching its peak on day 5 rather than on day 15.

Sequencing was carried out with an Illumina NovaSeq 6000. TCR cDNA was synthesized by 5'RACE template switching, which introduced a universal primer site and unique molecular identifiers. Priming of cDNA synthesis was performed from both the TCR alpha and TCR beta constant segments. Library amplification involved two PCR steps, and the second step added sample barcodes and sequencing adapters. Sequencing of libraries was performed on Illumina HiSeq 2500 (2x100 bp) or NovaSeq (2x150 bp). The paper's processing steps were these. Demultiplexing of reads and collapsing into UMI consensus sequences were performed with MIGEC, and V(D)J alignment was carried out with MiXCR. Vaccine-responding clonotypes were defined with edgeR using replicate PBMC samples, requiring FDR below 0.01 and a log2 fold change above 5 up to day 15. Each bulk clonotype received a CD4 or CD8 identity based on whether the sequenced CD4 or CD8 repertoire contained that clonotype at higher abundance. The public reads were reanalyzed by TCRdb: fastp trimming at Q25, MiXCR alignment, in-frame beta chains only. Entries that share a CDR3 protein sequence are merged under the most common genes and DNA. The V and J calls and clone size come from TCRdb's table, not from the authors' own analysis. Across this sample there are nearly 300,000 distinct CDR3 sequences, with 7.5% to 9.5% seen only once. The ten largest clones capture 3% to 3.5% of the sample.

This receptor chain uses TRBV7-6 and TRBJ2-4; the D gene identity is not certain. This sequence was found in a man between 18 and 35 years old who received the YFV17D yellow fever vaccine. Sequencing was performed on CD4+ T cells sorted from PBMCs, taken 5 days after the yellow fever booster vaccination. In nucleotides, the sequence is TGTGCCAGCAGCTTAGCTCCCCCCTTATCTCGGATAGCCAAAAACATTCAGTACTTC. Its protein reads: CASSLAPPLSRIAKNIQYF.